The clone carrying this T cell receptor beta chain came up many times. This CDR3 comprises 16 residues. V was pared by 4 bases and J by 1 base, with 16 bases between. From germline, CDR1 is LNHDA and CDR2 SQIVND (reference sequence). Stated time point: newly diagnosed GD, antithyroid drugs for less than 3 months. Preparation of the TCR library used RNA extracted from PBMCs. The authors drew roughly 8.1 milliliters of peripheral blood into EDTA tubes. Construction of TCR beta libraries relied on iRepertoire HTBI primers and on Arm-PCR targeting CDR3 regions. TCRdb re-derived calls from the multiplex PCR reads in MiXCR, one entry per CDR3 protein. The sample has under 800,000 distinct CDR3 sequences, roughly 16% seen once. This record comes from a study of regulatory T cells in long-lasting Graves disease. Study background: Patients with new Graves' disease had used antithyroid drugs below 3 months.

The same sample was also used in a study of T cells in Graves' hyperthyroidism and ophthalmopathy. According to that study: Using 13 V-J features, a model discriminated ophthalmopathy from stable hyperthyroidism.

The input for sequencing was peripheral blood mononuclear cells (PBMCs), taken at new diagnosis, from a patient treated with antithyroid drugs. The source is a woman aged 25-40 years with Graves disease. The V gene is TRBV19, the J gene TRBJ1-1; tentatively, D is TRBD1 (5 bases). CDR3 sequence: CASSNKKGRGNTEAFF. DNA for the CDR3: TGTGCCAGTAGTAATAAAAAGGGACGGGGGAACACTGAAGCTTTCTTT.